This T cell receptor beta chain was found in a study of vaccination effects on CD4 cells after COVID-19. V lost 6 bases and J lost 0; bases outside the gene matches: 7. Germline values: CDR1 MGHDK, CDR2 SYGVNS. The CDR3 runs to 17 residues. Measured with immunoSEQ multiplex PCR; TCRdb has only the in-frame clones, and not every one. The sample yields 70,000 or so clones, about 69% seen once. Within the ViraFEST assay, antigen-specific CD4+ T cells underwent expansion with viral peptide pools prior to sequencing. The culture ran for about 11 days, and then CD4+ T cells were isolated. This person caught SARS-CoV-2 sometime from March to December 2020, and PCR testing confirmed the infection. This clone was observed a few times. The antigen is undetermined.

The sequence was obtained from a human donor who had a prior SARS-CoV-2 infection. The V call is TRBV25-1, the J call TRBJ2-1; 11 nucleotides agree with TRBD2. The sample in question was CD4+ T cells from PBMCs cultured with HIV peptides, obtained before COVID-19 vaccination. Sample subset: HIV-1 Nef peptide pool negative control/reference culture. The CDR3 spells CASRPSSGGSSYNEQFF. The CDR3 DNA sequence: TGTGCCAGCAGACCTTCTAGCGGGGGGAGCTCCTACAATGAGCAGTTCTTC. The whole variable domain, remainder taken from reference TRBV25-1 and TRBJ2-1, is EADIYQTPRYLVIGTGKKITLECSQTMGHDKMYWYQQDPGMELHLIHYSYGVNSTEKGDLSSESTVSRIRTEHFPLTLESARPSHTSQYLCASRPSSGGSSYNEQFFGPGTRLTVL.